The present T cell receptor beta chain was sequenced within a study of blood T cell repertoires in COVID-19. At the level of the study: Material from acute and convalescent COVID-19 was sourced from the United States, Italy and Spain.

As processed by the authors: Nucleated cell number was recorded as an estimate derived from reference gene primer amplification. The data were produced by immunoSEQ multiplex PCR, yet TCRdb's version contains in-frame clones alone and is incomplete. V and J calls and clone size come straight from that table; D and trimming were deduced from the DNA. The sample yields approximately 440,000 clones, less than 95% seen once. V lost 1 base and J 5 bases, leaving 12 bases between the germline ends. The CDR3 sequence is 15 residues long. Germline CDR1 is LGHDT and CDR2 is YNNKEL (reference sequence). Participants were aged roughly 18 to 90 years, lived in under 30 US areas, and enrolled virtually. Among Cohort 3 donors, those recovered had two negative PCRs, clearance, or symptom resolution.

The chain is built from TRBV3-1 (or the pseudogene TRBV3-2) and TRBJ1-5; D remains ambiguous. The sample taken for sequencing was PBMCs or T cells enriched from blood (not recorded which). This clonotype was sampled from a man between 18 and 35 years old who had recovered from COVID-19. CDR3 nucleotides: TGTGCCAGCAGCCAAGGAGGAGGAGGGCATCAGCCCCAGCATTTT. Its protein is CASSQGGGGHQPQHF.